What follows are 9 T cell receptor beta chains derived from one specimen sequenced in a study of T cells after yellow fever vaccination. Each CDR3 protein gets one entry after TCRdb re-called the 5' RACE reads with MiXCR. The sample shows some 340,000 distinct CDR3 sequences, around 10% of them seen only once. This material consisted of CD4+ T cells sorted from PBMCs, taken 45 days after the yellow fever booster vaccination. The receptors originated from a man aged 18-30 years who received the YFV17D yellow fever vaccine.

The V call is TRBV12-3 or TRBV12-4, the J call TRBJ2-2; TRBD1 matches 9 bases. The CDR3 length is 19 residues. V shed 5 bases, J shed 5 bases, and the junction held 18 bases outside the gene matches. CDR3 in amino acids: CASSRRVIVGTGMTGELFF. DNA of the CDR3: TGTGCCAGCAGTAGGAGAGTTATCGTAGGGACAGGGATGACCGGGGAGCTGTTTTTT.

The V call is TRBV5-1, the J call TRBJ2-4; 7 bases match TRBD1. J lost 4 bases, V lost 4 bases, and 5 bases had no gene match. The CDR3 covers 14 residues. Germline values: CDR1 SGHRS, CDR2 YFSETQ. The CDR3 sequence: CASSPGQVKNIQYF. The CDR3 DNA follows: TGCGCCAGCAGCCCTGGACAGGTTAAAAACATTCAGTACTTC.

Many counts were recorded for this clonotype. This chain joins TRBV6-5 and TRBJ2-1, with a possible D match to TRBD2 (7 bases). Germline values: CDR1 MNHEY, CDR2 SVGAGI. The CDR3 has 14 residues. Trimming pared 5 bases from V and 7 bases from J, leaving 15 bases between. CDR3 sequence (DNA): TGTGCCAGCAGTCGGGGGGCCCCGGGGAATGAGCAGTTCTTC. This sequence encodes CASSRGAPGNEQFF.

The V call is TRBV7-2, the J call TRBJ1-2; the D gene is possibly TRBD1 (6 bases). CDR3 length equals 14 residues. The V and J ends lost 0 bases and 8 bases respectively, with 13 bases between them. The V gene's germline CDR1 is SGHTA and CDR2 FQGNSA. CDR3 sequence: CASSLARGRGGYTF. DNA for the CDR3: TGTGCCAGCAGCTTAGCGCGGGGGCGGGGAGGCTACACCTTC.

CDR3: CASSPTGDTETQYF. The CDR3 DNA is TGTGCCAGCTCACCGACAGGGGATACAGAGACCCAGTACTTC. This chain connects TRBV18 to TRBJ2-5; 8 bases match TRBD1. The CDR3 has 14 residues. CDR1 is KGHSH, CDR2 LQKENI, per germline. J gave up 4 bases and V 3 bases, and 4 bases lay outside the gene matches.

V gene TRBV4-3 combines with J gene TRBJ2-6, with a weak D call TRBD1 (5 bases). Germline CDR1 and CDR2: LGHNA and YSLEER. There are 18 residues in the CDR3. Between the trimmed V and J ends, which lost 1 base and 1 base, there was a span of 14 bases. The CDR3 here is CASSQVGLGPSGANVLTF. In DNA form, the CDR3 reads TGCGCCAGCAGCCAAGTTGGGCTGGGGCCTTCTGGGGCCAACGTCCTGACTTTC.

This clonotype was seen a few times. The genes are TRBV7-9 and TRBJ1-4; weak D call: TRBD1 (5 bases). Germline V lookup: CDR1 SEHNR, CDR2 FQNEAQ (reference sequence). Trimming took 5 bases from V and 0 from J, leaving 13 bases between them. The CDR3 is 16 amino acids. CDR3 DNA: TGTGCCAGCAGCCATAACTTACAGGCAACTAATGAAAAACTGTTTTTT. Translating gives CASSHNLQATNEKLFF.

CDR3 coding DNA: TGCGCCAGCAGCTTTTCTTTAGCGGGGGTCGGGTATGAGCAGTTCTTC. Its translation is CASSFSLAGVGYEQFF. V usage is TRBV5-1 and J usage is TRBJ2-1, with 9 nucleotides matching TRBD2. J lost 8 bases, V lost 2 bases, and 11 bases had no gene match. Per germline, CDR1 SGHRS and CDR2 YFSETQ. This CDR3 is built from 16 residues.

The V and J genes are TRBV12-3 or TRBV12-4 and TRBJ2-1; 10 nucleotides align to TRBD2. The CDR3 spans 15 residues. V was pared by 6 bases and J by 6 bases, with 8 bases of the junction left unmatched. CDR3 coding DNA: TGTGCCAGCAGCCGCGTAGCGGGGGGCGTCAATGAGCAGTTCTTC. Its translation is CASSRVAGGVNEQFF.